The present T cell receptor beta chain was sequenced within a study of OX40 agonist ivuxolimab in advanced cancers. Study background: Under the entry rules, prior anti-PD-1, anti-PD-L1 or anti-CTLA-4 therapy was allowed, and about 38% had some.

Repertoires were generated with immunoSEQ multiplex PCR, while TCRdb's copy carries only in-frame clones and drops some. There are about 59,000 clones in the sample; roughly 80% occur only once, and 0.6% to 0.9% lies in the top ten. With 6 bases clipped from V and 6 bases from J, the junction kept 9 bases outside the gene matches. CDR3 size: 15 residues. CDR1 is SGHTA and CDR2 is FQGTGA in the germline V gene. Findings and limits, study-wide: Relatively little clonal expansion, among the lowest observed, appeared in partial responders at 0.1-3.0 mg/kg. In CD8+ T cells, expanded clones were on average more numerous than in CD4+.

Points on this clone: The antigen is undetermined.

Patients with a history of autoimmune disease or on systemic immunosuppression were excluded. This clonotype was obtained from an adult with an advanced solid tumor such as melanoma, head and neck, liver or kidney cancer. Specimen: CD4+ or CD8+ T cells sorted from blood, collected in a trial of the OX40 agonist ivuxolimab. The V and J genes are TRBV7-3 and TRBJ2-3; 10 nucleotides agree with TRBD2. The CDR3 DNA reads TGTGCCAGCAGTTTAGCGGGGGGAGTTTCCGATACGCAGTATTTT. This translates into CASSLAGGVSDTQYF.